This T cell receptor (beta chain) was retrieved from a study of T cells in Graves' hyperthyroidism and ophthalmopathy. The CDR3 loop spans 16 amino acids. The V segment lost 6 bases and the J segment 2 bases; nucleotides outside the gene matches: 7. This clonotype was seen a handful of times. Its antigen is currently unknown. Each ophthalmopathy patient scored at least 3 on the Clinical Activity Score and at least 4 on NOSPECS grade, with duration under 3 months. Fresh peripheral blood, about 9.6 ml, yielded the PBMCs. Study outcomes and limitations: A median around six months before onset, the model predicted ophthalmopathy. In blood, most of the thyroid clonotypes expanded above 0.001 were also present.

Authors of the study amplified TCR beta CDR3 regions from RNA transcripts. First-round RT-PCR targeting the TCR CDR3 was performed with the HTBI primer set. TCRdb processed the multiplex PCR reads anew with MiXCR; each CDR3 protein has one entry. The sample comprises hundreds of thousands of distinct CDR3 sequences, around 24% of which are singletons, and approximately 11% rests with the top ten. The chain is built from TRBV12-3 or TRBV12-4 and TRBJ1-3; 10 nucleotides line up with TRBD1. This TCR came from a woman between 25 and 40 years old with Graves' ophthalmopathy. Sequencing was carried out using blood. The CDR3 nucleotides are TGTGCCAGCAGATCTACCGGGACAGGGGCTGGAAACACCATATATTTT. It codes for CASRSTGTGAGNTIYF.